Listed here are 10 T cell receptor beta chains from one sample, sequenced in a study of blood T cell repertoires in COVID-19. The protocol was immunoSEQ multiplex PCR, while the TCRdb copy is restricted to in-frame clones and leaves out a portion. Of roughly 250,000 clones in the sample, about 80% were seen once. The sequenced sample was peripheral blood. These receptors all come from a person between 65 and 79 years old with COVID-19, enrolled during active disease.

The rearrangement joins TRBV7-7 to TRBJ2-3; D gene uncertain. The V gene lost 5 bases and the J gene lost 6 bases, with 12 bases spanning the gap. Germline-derived CDR1 and CDR2 are SSHAT and FNYEAQ (reference sequence). There are 13 residues in the CDR3. The CDR3 sequence: CASSPSLMDTQYF. The CDR3 region has the DNA TGTGCCAGCAGCCCGTCGCTAATGGATACGCAGTATTTT.

The chain has TRBV15 and TRBJ1-2; 8 positions match TRBD1. The ends lost 0 bases at V and 4 bases at J; junction bases unmatched: 4. The CDR3 covers 15 residues. Looked up from germline, CDR1 is LNHNV and CDR2 is YYDKDF (reference sequence). The CDR3 sequence: CATSRDRDRPYGYTF. For the CDR3, the DNA is TGTGCCACCAGCAGAGATCGGGACAGGCCCTATGGCTACACCTTC.

This clone appeared a few times. This sequence joins TRBV6-6 and TRBJ2-7; maybe TRBD2 (6 bases). The length of the CDR3 is 14 residues. V shed 5 bases and J shed 1 base, with 12 bases lying between them. Germline V gene lookup returns CDR1 MNHNY and CDR2 SVGAGI (reference sequence). CDR3: CASSAGLRSYEQYF. The CDR3 nucleotides are TGTGCCAGCAGTGCGGGACTCCGGTCCTACGAGCAGTACTTC.

This chain links TRBV29-1 with TRBJ1-2, with D hard to call. Germline V gene lookup returns CDR1 SQVTM and CDR2 ANQGSEA. The V end was cut by 3 bases, the J end by 5 bases, with 13 bases between. The CDR3 contains 13 residues. CDR3 loop: CSVDSGSLYGYTF. As DNA, the CDR3 is TGCAGCGTTGACTCTGGCAGTTTATATGGCTACACCTTC.

The chain recombines TRBV5-1 with TRBJ2-3, with 8 nucleotides matching TRBD2. Germline V CDR1 and CDR2: SGHRS, YFSETQ. This CDR3 has 16 amino acids. After removal of 0 bases from V and 2 bases from J, the junction contained 5 bases not matched to a gene. As DNA, the CDR3 is TGCGCCAGCAGCTTGGAAATAGCGGGGATCACAGATACGCAGTATTTT. Translation gives CASSLEIAGITDTQYF.

This clone was recorded once. V is TRBV9 and J is TRBJ2-5; 9 bases align to TRBD1. The germline V gene encodes CDR1 SGDLS and CDR2 YYNGEE. V lost 1 base to trimming and J lost 5 bases; unmatched junction nucleotides: 6. The CDR3 has 15 amino acids. CDR3 protein: CASSVRTGAQETQYF. The CDR3 nucleotides are TGTGCCAGCAGCGTACGGACAGGGGCCCAGGAGACCCAGTACTTC.

The V call is TRBV2, the J call TRBJ2-7; TRBD2 agrees at 7 bases. Germline CDR1 and CDR2: SNHLY and FYNNEI. The CDR3 is 15 residues long. Unmatched junction bases numbered 8, after V lost 4 bases and J lost 2 bases. The DNA of the CDR3 is TGTGCCAGCAGTGCGAGGAGCGGGGCGGCCTACGAGCAGTACTTC. It specifies CASSARSGAAYEQYF.

The chain joins TRBV19 to TRBJ2-2; possible D gene TRBD1, 6 bases. Trimming stripped 4 bases from V and 6 bases from J, with 18 bases between. The CDR3 totals 16 residues. Germline V gives CDR1 LNHDA, CDR2 SQIVND (reference sequence). The CDR3 protein is CASSKNRVLDAGELFF. CDR3 bases: TGTGCCAGTAGTAAGAACAGGGTCCTTGATGCCGGGGAGCTGTTTTTT.

The chain combines TRBV5-6 with TRBJ1-5; weak D call: TRBD1 (6 bases). Deletions cut 4 bases from V and 10 bases from J, with 18 bases between. CDR3 length: 14 residues. The germline gives CDR1 SGHDT, CDR2 YYEEEE. The CDR3 DNA reads TGTGCCAGCAGCACCTCGACAGGCTTTGGTCCCCAGCATTTT. This gives the protein CASSTSTGFGPQHF. Complete variable domain (other parts from reference TRBV5-6 and TRBJ1-5): DAGVTQSPTHLIKTRGQQVTLRCSPKSGHDTVSWYQQALGQGPQFIFQYYEEEERQRGNFPDRFSGHQFPNYSSELNVNALLLGDSALYLCASSTSTGFGPQHFGDGTRLSIL.

The V and J genes are TRBV9 and TRBJ2-3; 8 bases fit TRBD2. V lost 0 bases to trimming and J lost 7 bases; unmatched junction nucleotides: 7. The CDR3 covers 15 residues. CDR1 is SGDLS and CDR2 is YYNGEE in the germline V gene. The CDR3 here is CASSVGPSGGYTQYF. The CDR3, as DNA: TGTGCCAGCAGCGTAGGACCCAGCGGGGGATATACGCAGTATTTT.